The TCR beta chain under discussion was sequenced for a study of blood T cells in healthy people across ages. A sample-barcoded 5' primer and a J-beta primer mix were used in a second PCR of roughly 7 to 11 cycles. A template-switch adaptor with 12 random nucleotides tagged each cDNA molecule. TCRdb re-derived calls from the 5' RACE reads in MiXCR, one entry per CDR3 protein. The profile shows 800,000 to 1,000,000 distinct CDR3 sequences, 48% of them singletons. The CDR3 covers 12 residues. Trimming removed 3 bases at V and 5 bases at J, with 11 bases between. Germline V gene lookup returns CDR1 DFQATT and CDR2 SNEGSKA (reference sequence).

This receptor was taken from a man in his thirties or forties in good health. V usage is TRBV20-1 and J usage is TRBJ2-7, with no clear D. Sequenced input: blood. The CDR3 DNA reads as TGCAGTGCTAGGAACCCGGCGAACGAGCAGTACTTC. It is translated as CSARNPANEQYF.